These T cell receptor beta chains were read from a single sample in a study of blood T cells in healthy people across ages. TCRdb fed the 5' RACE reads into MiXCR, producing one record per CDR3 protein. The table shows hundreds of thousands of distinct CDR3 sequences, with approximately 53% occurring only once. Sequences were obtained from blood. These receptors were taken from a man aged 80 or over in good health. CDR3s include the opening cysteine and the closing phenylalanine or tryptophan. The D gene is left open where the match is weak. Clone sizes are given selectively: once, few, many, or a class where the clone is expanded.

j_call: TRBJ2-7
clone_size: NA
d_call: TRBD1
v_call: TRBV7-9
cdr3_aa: CASNPGQVTYEQYF
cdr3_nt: TGTGCCAGCAATCCGGGACAGGTGACCTACGAGCAGTACTTC

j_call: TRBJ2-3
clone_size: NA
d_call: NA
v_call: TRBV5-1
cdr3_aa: CASSNARRGYAYF
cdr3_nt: TGCGCCAGCAGTAACGCCCGCAGAGGATACGCGTATTTT

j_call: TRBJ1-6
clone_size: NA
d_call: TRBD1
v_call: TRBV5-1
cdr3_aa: CASSKRTGENSPLHF
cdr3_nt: TGCGCCAGCAGCAAACGGACAGGAGAAAATTCACCCCTCCACTTT

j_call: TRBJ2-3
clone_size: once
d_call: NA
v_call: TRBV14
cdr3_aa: CASSQDHWTNRDTQYF
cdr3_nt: TGTGCCAGCAGCCAAGATCACTGGACGAACAGGGATACGCAGTATTTT

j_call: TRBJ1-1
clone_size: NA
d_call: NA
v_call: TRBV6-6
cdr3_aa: CASSYQGRAFF
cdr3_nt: TGTGCCAGCAGTTACCAGGGGCGAGCTTTCTTT

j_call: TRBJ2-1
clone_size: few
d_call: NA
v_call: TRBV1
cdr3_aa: CTSSARTSGPFDEQFF
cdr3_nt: TGCACCAGCAGCGCACGGACTAGCGGGCCCTTTGATGAGCAGTTCTTC

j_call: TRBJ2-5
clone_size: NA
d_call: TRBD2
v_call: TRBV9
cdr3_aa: CASSTGLAAPETQYF
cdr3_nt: TGTGCCAGCAGCACGGGACTAGCGGCCCCGGAGACCCAGTACTTC

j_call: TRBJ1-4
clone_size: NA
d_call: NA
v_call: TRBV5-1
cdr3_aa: CASSRAGEGYEKLFF
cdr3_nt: TGCGCCAGCAGCCGGGCCGGGGAGGGATATGAAAAACTGTTTTTT

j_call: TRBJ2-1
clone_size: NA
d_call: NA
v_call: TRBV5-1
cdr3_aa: CASSLIQGGISYNEQFF
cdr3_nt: TGCGCCAGCAGCTTGATACAGGGGGGGATCTCCTACAATGAGCAGTTCTTC

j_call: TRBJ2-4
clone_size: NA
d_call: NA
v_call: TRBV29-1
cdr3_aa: CSVSGLAKNIQYF
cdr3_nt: TGCAGCGTTTCGGGGTTAGCCAAAAACATTCAGTACTTC

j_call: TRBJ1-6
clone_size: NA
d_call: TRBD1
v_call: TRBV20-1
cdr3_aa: CSARGDSDNSPLHF
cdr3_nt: TGCAGTGCTAGAGGGGACAGTGATAATTCACCCCTCCACTTT

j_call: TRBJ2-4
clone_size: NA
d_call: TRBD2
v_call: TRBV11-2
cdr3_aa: CASSSTGREVSKNIQYF
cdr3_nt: TGTGCCAGCAGCTCGACCGGGCGGGAGGTATCCAAAAACATTCAGTACTTC

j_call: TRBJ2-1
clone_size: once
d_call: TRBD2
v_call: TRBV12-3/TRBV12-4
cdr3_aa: CASSGAGRPYNERFF
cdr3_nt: TGTGCCAGCAGCGGAGCCGGGAGGCCCTACAATGAGCGGTTCTTC

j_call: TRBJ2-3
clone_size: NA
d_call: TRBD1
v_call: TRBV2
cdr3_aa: CASSYPRTGSSTDTQYF
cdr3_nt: TGTGCCAGCAGCTACCCCCGGACAGGGAGTAGCACAGATACGCAGTATTTT

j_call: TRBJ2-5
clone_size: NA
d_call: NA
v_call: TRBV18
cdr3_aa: CASSPMPGNLETQYF
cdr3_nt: TGTGCCAGCTCACCCATGCCGGGAAACCTCGAGACCCAGTACTTC

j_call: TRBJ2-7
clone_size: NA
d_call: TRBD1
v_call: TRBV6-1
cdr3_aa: CAGRGTGNSYEQYF
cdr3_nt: TGTGCCGGCAGAGGGACAGGGAACTCCTACGAGCAGTACTTC

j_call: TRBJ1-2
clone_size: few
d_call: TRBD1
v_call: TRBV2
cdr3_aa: CASSRDNRGNYGYTF
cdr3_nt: TGTGCCAGCAGCCGCGATAACAGGGGTAACTATGGCTACACCTTC

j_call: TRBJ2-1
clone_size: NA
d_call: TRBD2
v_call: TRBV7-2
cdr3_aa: CASSLGQRGVYNEQFF
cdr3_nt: TGTGCCAGCAGCCTAGGGCAGCGGGGGGTATACAATGAGCAGTTCTTC

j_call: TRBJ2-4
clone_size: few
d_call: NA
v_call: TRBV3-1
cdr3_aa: CASSPGLGGRGSAKNIQYF
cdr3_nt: TGTGCCAGCAGCCCTGGACTGGGGGGGAGGGGGTCGGCCAAAAACATTCAGTACTTC

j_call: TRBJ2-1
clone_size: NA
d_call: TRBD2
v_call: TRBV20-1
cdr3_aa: CSASPGTNYNEQFF
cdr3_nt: TGCAGTGCTAGTCCAGGGACTAACTACAATGAGCAGTTCTTC

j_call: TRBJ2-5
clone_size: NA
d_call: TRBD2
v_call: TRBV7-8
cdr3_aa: CASSLVAGPRLAGEQTQYF
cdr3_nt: TGTGCCAGCAGCTTAGTAGCCGGTCCAAGGCTAGCGGGAGAGCAGACCCAGTACTTC

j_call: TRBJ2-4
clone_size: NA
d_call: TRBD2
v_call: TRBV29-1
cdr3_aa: CSAGLAGGKNIQYF
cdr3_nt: TGCAGCGCGGGACTAGCGGGGGGAAAAAACATTCAGTACTTC

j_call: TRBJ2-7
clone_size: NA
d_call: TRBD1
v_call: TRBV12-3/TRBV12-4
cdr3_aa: CASSFDRVLYEQYF
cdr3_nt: TGTGCCAGCAGTTTCGACAGGGTATTATACGAGCAGTACTTC

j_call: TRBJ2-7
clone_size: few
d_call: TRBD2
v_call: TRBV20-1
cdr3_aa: CSAIAGSSYEQYF
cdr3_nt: TGCAGTGCGATAGCGGGGAGCTCCTACGAGCAGTACTTC

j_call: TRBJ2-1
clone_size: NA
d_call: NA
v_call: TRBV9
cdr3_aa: CASSVQSSYNEQFF
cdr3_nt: TGTGCCAGCAGCGTTCAAAGCTCCTACAATGAGCAGTTCTTC

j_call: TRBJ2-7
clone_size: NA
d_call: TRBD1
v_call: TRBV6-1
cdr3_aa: CASSLLGQTGEHEQYF
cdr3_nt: TGTGCCAGCAGCCTCTTGGGGCAGACAGGGGAGCACGAGCAGTACTTC

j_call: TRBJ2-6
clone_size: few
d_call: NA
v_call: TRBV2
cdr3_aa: CASSELKSSGANVLTF
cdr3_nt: TGTGCCAGCAGTGAGTTAAAATCCTCTGGGGCCAACGTCCTGACTTTC

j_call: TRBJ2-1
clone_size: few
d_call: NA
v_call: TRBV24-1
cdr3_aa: CATSDPQGGRGNEQFF
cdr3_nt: TGTGCCACCAGTGACCCCCAGGGGGGTCGTGGCAATGAGCAGTTCTTC

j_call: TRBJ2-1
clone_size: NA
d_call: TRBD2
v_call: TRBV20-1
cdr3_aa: CRGGGRRGEQFF
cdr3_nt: TGCAGAGGAGGCGGGAGGAGGGGTGAGCAGTTCTTC

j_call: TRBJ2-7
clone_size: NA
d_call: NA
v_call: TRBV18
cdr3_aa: CASSPQGAHYEQYF
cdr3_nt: TGTGCCAGCTCACCGCAGGGCGCCCACTACGAGCAGTACTTC

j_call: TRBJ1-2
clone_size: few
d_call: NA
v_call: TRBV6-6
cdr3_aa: CASSATMVVGYGYTF
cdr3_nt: TGTGCCAGCAGCGCGACCATGGTCGTGGGCTATGGCTACACCTTC

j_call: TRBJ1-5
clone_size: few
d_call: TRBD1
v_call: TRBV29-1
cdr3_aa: CSVDRGLGNQPQHF
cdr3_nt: TGCAGCGTTGACAGGGGGCTGGGAAATCAGCCCCAGCATTTT

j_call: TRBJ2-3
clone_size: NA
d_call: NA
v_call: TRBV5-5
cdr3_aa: CASSQTRDRYAYF
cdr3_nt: TGTGCCAGCAGCCAAACCAGAGACAGATACGCGTATTTT

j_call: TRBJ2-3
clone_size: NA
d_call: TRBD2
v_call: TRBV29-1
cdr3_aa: CSVALVAGGDTQYF
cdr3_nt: TGCAGCGTTGCGTTGGTAGCGGGAGGAGATACGCAGTATTTT

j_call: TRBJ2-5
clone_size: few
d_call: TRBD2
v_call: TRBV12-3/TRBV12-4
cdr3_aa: CASSFGPGRAKETQYF
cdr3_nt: TGTGCCAGCAGTTTTGGTCCAGGGAGGGCTAAAGAGACCCAGTACTTC

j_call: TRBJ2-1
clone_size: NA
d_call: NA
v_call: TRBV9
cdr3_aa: CASSVAAGLGEQFF
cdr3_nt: TGTGCCAGCAGCGTCGCCGCGGGACTGGGTGAGCAGTTCTTC

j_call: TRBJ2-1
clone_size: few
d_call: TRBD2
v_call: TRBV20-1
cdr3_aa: CSASGRRDEQFF
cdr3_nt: TGCAGTGCTAGCGGGAGGCGGGATGAGCAGTTCTTC

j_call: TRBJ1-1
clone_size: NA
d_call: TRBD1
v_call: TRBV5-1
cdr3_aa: CASSSGTEYEAFF
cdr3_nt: TGCGCCAGCAGCTCAGGGACAGAGTATGAAGCTTTCTTT

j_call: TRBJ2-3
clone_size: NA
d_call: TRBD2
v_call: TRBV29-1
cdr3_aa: CSVISGRAGTQYF
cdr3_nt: TGCAGCGTAATAAGCGGGAGGGCCGGTACGCAGTATTTT

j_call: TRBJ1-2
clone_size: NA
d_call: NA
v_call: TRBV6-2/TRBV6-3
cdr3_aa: CASSNGLGGYGYTF
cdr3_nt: TGTGCCAGCAGCAACGGACTGGGCGGCTATGGCTACACCTTC

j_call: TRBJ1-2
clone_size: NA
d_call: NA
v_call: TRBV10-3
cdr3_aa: CAISDPTGPGGDGYTF
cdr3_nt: TGTGCCATCAGCGACCCTACAGGGCCCGGAGGGGATGGCTACACCTTC

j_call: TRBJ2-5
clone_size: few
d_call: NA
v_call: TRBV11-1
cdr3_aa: CASSLGTEGPEQYF
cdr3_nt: TGTGCCAGCAGCTTAGGGACGGAGGGTCCGGAGCAGTACTTC

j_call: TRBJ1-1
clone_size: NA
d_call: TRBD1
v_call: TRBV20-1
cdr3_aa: CSASRTGGAAEAFF
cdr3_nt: TGCAGTGCTAGCCGGACAGGGGGCGCGGCTGAAGCTTTCTTT

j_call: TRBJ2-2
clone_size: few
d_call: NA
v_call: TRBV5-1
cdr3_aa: CASSAGPNTGELFF
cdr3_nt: TGCGCCAGCAGCGCAGGACCGAACACCGGGGAGCTGTTTTTT

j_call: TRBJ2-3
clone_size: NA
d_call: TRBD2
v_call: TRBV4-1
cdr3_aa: CASSPTSGLHRYAYF
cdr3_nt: TGCGCCAGCAGCCCGACTAGCGGCCTGCACAGATACGCGTATTTT

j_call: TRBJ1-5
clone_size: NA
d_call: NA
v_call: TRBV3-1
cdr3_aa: CASSQASGNQPQHF
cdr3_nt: TGTGCCAGCAGCCAGGCGTCTGGCAATCAGCCCCAGCATTTT